This TCR beta chain was sequenced in a study of cytomegalovirus exposure and HLA in healthy donors. Primers for the PCR totalled 60 Vbeta and 13 Jbeta. Repertoires were generated with immunoSEQ multiplex PCR, while TCRdb's copy carries only in-frame clones and drops some. The data contain roughly 120,000 clones, roughly 76% of them singletons. There are 13 residues in the CDR3. Trimming removed 3 bases from V and 8 bases from J; junction bases left unmatched: 4. The V gene's germline CDR1 is KGHSH and CDR2 LQKENI. Sample: PBMCs. The origin of this receptor is an older woman in good health and CMV-seropositive. V gene TRBV18 combines with J gene TRBJ1-2; 9 nucleotides line up with TRBD1. CDR3 residues: CASSPRTGEGYTF. In DNA form, the CDR3 reads TGTGCCAGCTCACCCCGGACAGGGGAGGGCTACACCTTC.